This T cell receptor (beta chain) was sequenced during a study of graft-versus-host responses after intestinal transplantation. About the research overall: Once they had received anti-thymocyte globulin induction, all recipients took tacrolimus and steroids for about 3 years.

Data came from immunoSEQ multiplex PCR; TCRdb stores just in-frame clones and leaves some out. The sample consists of roughly 110,000 clones, approximately 86% of them appearing once. The CDR3 has 17 amino acids. Trimming left V 1 base short and J 2 bases short, with 12 bases between. CDR1 LNHNV and CDR2 YYDKDF come from the germline V gene (reference sequence). A remark on this clone: Antigen specificity is unknown.

The chain joins TRBV15 to TRBJ2-6, with D possibly TRBD1 on 6 matching bases. The source material was unstimulated CD4+ T cells sorted from spleen or lymph node cells, sampled before transplant. This sequence was found in a human donor who was the organ donor for an intestinal transplant. CDR3 in DNA: TGTGCCACCAGCAGAGCCCAGGGGTTTGCTGGGGCCAACGTCCTGACTTTC. Protein product: CATSRAQGFAGANVLTF. Using reference TRBV15 and TRBJ2-6 for the parts outside the CDR3, the full variable domain is DAMVIQNPRYQVTQFGKPVTLSCSQTLNHNVMYWYQQKSSQAPKLLFHYYDKDFNNEADTPDNFQSRRPNTSFCFLDIRSPGLGDTAMYLCATSRAQGFAGANVLTFGAGSRLTVL.